A selection of T cell receptor beta chains follows, all from one sample in a study of beta chain features in type 1 diabetes. This table comes from immunoSEQ multiplex PCR, and its TCRdb copy is limited to in-frame clones, with some not included. This repertoire shows 550,000 to 850,000 clones, 10% to 15% found once; its top ten account for approximately 0.021%. The specimen sequenced was naive CD4+ T cells from blood. These receptors were collected from a man in his late teens or twenties with type 1 diabetes. CDR3s include the opening cysteine and the closing phenylalanine or tryptophan. A D gene is named only where the DNA matches it firmly. Only some rows state a clone size, as once, few, many or a class for expanded clones.

CDR3nt: TGTGCCAGCAGCGTAGAGGGGGGAGCGACTAATGAAAAACTGTTTTTT
CDR3aa: CASSVEGGATNEKLFF
v_gene: TRBV9
abundance: few
d_gene: NA
j_gene: TRBJ1-4

CDR3nt: TGTGCCAGCAGTGAAGAGCTTGGCAATCAGCCCCAGCATTTT
CDR3aa: CASSEELGNQPQHF
v_gene: TRBV2
abundance: NA
d_gene: NA
j_gene: TRBJ1-5

CDR3nt: TGTGCCAGCAGCTTAGCGACGGCCAGCGGGGCCCTCAATGAGCAGTTCTTC
CDR3aa: CASSLATASGALNEQFF
v_gene: TRBV7-2
abundance: few
d_gene: TRBD2
j_gene: TRBJ2-1

CDR3nt: TGCGCCAGCAGCTTCGAGAACTCCTACGAGCAGTACTTC
CDR3aa: CASSFENSYEQYF
v_gene: TRBV5-1
abundance: NA
d_gene: NA
j_gene: TRBJ2-7

CDR3nt: TGTGCCAGCAGCTTAAGTGCTGCAAGCAATCAGCCCCAGCATTTT
CDR3aa: CASSLSAASNQPQHF
v_gene: TRBV5-6
abundance: few
d_gene: NA
j_gene: TRBJ1-5

CDR3nt: TGTGCCATCAGTGAAGGGGGGGATCACGAGCAGTACTTC
CDR3aa: CAISEGGDHEQYF
v_gene: TRBV10-3
abundance: NA
d_gene: NA
j_gene: TRBJ2-7

CDR3nt: TGTGCCAGCAGCTGGACCCCAGGCGATGAGCAGTTCTTC
CDR3aa: CASSWTPGDEQFF
v_gene: TRBV2
abundance: few
d_gene: NA
j_gene: TRBJ2-1

CDR3nt: TGTGCCAGCAGCTTAGAGGGAATTGGCTACACCTTC
CDR3aa: CASSLEGIGYTF
v_gene: TRBV11-2
abundance: NA
d_gene: NA
j_gene: TRBJ1-2

CDR3nt: TGTGCCAGCAGTGAACTGGGGGTAACCTATGGCTACACCTTC
CDR3aa: CASSELGVTYGYTF
v_gene: TRBV2
abundance: NA
d_gene: NA
j_gene: TRBJ1-2

CDR3nt: TGTGCCAGCAGCCAAGATCTAACAGATAACTATGGCTACACCTTC
CDR3aa: CASSQDLTDNYGYTF
v_gene: TRBV4-2
abundance: NA
d_gene: NA
j_gene: TRBJ1-2

CDR3nt: TGTGCCAGCAGCTCCATGCAGGCTGGCTACACCTTC
CDR3aa: CASSSMQAGYTF
v_gene: TRBV7-9
abundance: NA
d_gene: NA
j_gene: TRBJ1-2

CDR3nt: TGTGCCAGCAGCTTAGGCTTTGAAGGGCTGAACACTGAAGCTTTCTTT
CDR3aa: CASSLGFEGLNTEAFF
v_gene: TRBV7-9
abundance: NA
d_gene: NA
j_gene: TRBJ1-1

CDR3nt: TGTGCCAGCAGCCGCACCGGGGAGCTGTTTTTT
CDR3aa: CASSRTGELFF
v_gene: TRBV9
abundance: NA
d_gene: NA
j_gene: TRBJ2-2

CDR3nt: TGTGCTAGCAGCTTAGGTCCGGGGAGCGAGACCCAGTACTTC
CDR3aa: CASSLGPGSETQYF
v_gene: TRBV7-6
abundance: NA
d_gene: NA
j_gene: TRBJ2-5

CDR3nt: TGCGCCAGCAGCTTGCAATCTAGGGATTCACCCCTCCACTTT
CDR3aa: CASSLQSRDSPLHF
v_gene: TRBV5-1
abundance: NA
d_gene: NA
j_gene: TRBJ1-6

CDR3nt: TGCGCCAGCAGCTTGGCGGACAGCGCGGACTACGAGCAGTACTTC
CDR3aa: CASSLADSADYEQYF
v_gene: TRBV5-1
abundance: few
d_gene: NA
j_gene: TRBJ2-7

CDR3nt: TGTGCCGCGAGGTGGGATAGCAATCAGCCCCAGCATTTT
CDR3aa: CAARWDSNQPQHF
v_gene: TRBV6-6
abundance: few
d_gene: NA
j_gene: TRBJ1-5

CDR3nt: TGTGCCAGCAGTCCTCCGGGACACAGCTACGAGCAGTACTTC
CDR3aa: CASSPPGHSYEQYF
v_gene: TRBV28
abundance: NA
d_gene: NA
j_gene: TRBJ2-7

CDR3nt: TGTGCCATCAGTGAGCCGGGACAGGGGGTCCTAACCGGGGAGCTGTTTTTT
CDR3aa: CAISEPGQGVLTGELFF
v_gene: TRBV10-3
abundance: NA
d_gene: TRBD1
j_gene: TRBJ2-2

CDR3nt: TGCGCCAGCAGCGCATTGACTAGCGGGGGGCCAGCAGATACGCAGTATTTT
CDR3aa: CASSALTSGGPADTQYF
v_gene: TRBV5-1
abundance: few
d_gene: TRBD2
j_gene: TRBJ2-3

CDR3nt: TGCGCCAGCAGCTTGGTCGGGGAGTCGGAGACCCAGTACTTC
CDR3aa: CASSLVGESETQYF
v_gene: TRBV5-1
abundance: few
d_gene: NA
j_gene: TRBJ2-5

CDR3nt: TGTGCCAGCAGAAGCCACAGGGGAAGCAATCAGCCCCAGCATTTT
CDR3aa: CASRSHRGSNQPQHF
v_gene: TRBV6-5
abundance: few
d_gene: TRBD1
j_gene: TRBJ1-5

CDR3nt: TGTGCCATCACCCCGGGACAGGGCTACACTGAAGCTTTCTTT
CDR3aa: CAITPGQGYTEAFF
v_gene: TRBV10-3
abundance: few
d_gene: TRBD1
j_gene: TRBJ1-1

CDR3nt: TGTGCCAGCAGCTTTATCGGTCTTGGCTACACCTTC
CDR3aa: CASSFIGLGYTF
v_gene: TRBV7-9
abundance: NA
d_gene: NA
j_gene: TRBJ1-2

CDR3nt: TGTGCCAGCAGCGTAGGCCGACAGGGCTACAATGAGCAGTTCTTC
CDR3aa: CASSVGRQGYNEQFF
v_gene: TRBV9
abundance: few
d_gene: TRBD1
j_gene: TRBJ2-1

CDR3nt: TGTGCCTGGAGCGGACTAGCGGGGGGCCGGGAGACCCAGTACTTC
CDR3aa: CAWSGLAGGRETQYF
v_gene: TRBV30
abundance: NA
d_gene: TRBD2
j_gene: TRBJ2-5

CDR3nt: TGTGCCAGCAGCTTCTACCCCATAGGGGGGTATGAAAAACTGTTTTTT
CDR3aa: CASSFYPIGGYEKLFF
v_gene: TRBV7-8
abundance: few
d_gene: NA
j_gene: TRBJ1-4

CDR3nt: TGTGCCACTGGGACAGGCTACGAGCAGTACTTC
CDR3aa: CATGTGYEQYF
v_gene: TRBV6-6
abundance: NA
d_gene: TRBD1
j_gene: TRBJ2-7

CDR3nt: TGTGCCTGGGACCGGGCCGGAATGTTCGGGACGAACACCGGGGAGCTGTTTTTT
CDR3aa: CAWDRAGMFGTNTGELFF
v_gene: TRBV30
abundance: NA
d_gene: NA
j_gene: TRBJ2-2

CDR3nt: TGTGCCAGCAGTCCCAAGACTAGCGGAGGCACAGATACGCAGTATTTT
CDR3aa: CASSPKTSGGTDTQYF
v_gene: TRBV2
abundance: few
d_gene: TRBD2
j_gene: TRBJ2-3

CDR3nt: TGTGCCAGCAGCCTGGGACGATTTGACTACACCTTC
CDR3aa: CASSLGRFDYTF
v_gene: TRBV6-5
abundance: few
d_gene: NA
j_gene: TRBJ1-2

CDR3nt: TGTGCCAGCCAGACAGGCCCGCTAAGGACCCAGCATTTT
CDR3aa: CASQTGPLRTQHF
v_gene: TRBV28
abundance: NA
d_gene: NA
j_gene: TRBJ1-5

CDR3nt: TGCAGCGTGATGGGACAGGGGCTTAATCAGCCCCAGCATTTT
CDR3aa: CSVMGQGLNQPQHF
v_gene: TRBV29-1
abundance: few
d_gene: TRBD1
j_gene: TRBJ1-5

CDR3nt: TGTGCCAGCAGCTTCGCTAGCGGGGGGGCTGATGAGCAGTTCTTC
CDR3aa: CASSFASGGADEQFF
v_gene: TRBV7-2
abundance: NA
d_gene: TRBD2
j_gene: TRBJ2-1

CDR3nt: TGTGCCAGCAGCTCCCCGAAAGGGCGGTCCTACAATGAGCAGTTCTTC
CDR3aa: CASSSPKGRSYNEQFF
v_gene: TRBV11-2
abundance: NA
d_gene: NA
j_gene: TRBJ2-1

CDR3nt: TGTGCCAGCAGTCCGCTGGGACAACTCCAAGAGACCCAGTACTTC
CDR3aa: CASSPLGQLQETQYF
v_gene: TRBV6-5
abundance: NA
d_gene: NA
j_gene: TRBJ2-5

CDR3nt: TGCAGCGTTGGCGGGAGGACACCCTTAGGGGAAAAACTGTTTTTT
CDR3aa: CSVGGRTPLGEKLFF
v_gene: TRBV29-1
abundance: NA
d_gene: NA
j_gene: TRBJ1-4

CDR3nt: TGTGCCAGCAGCGTTACAGGGGGCGGTCTGGGTGGCAATCAGCCCCAGCATTTT
CDR3aa: CASSVTGGGLGGNQPQHF
v_gene: TRBV7-9
abundance: NA
d_gene: TRBD1
j_gene: TRBJ1-5

CDR3nt: TGTGCCAGCAGCTTACGTCGAATCAGAAACTACGAGCAGTACTTC
CDR3aa: CASSLRRIRNYEQYF
v_gene: TRBV7-9
abundance: NA
d_gene: NA
j_gene: TRBJ2-7

CDR3nt: TGTGCCAGCAGGCTTGGGACAGACAACTACGAGCAGTACTTC
CDR3aa: CASRLGTDNYEQYF
v_gene: TRBV28
abundance: NA
d_gene: TRBD1
j_gene: TRBJ2-7

CDR3nt: TGCGCCAGCAGCGATACTAGCGGACAAGAGACCCAGTACTTC
CDR3aa: CASSDTSGQETQYF
v_gene: TRBV5-1
abundance: few
d_gene: TRBD2
j_gene: TRBJ2-5

CDR3nt: TGTGCCACCTCAGCTGGGAAGGGGATAGGGTCTGAAGCTTTCTTT
CDR3aa: CATSAGKGIGSEAFF
v_gene: TRBV25-1
abundance: few
d_gene: NA
j_gene: TRBJ1-1

CDR3nt: TGTGCCAGCAGCTTATCGCGGATTCAAGAGACCCAGTACTTC
CDR3aa: CASSLSRIQETQYF
v_gene: TRBV7-2
abundance: few
d_gene: NA
j_gene: TRBJ2-5

CDR3nt: TGTGCCAGCAGATCCGGGACGGATAATTCACCCCTCCACTTT
CDR3aa: CASRSGTDNSPLHF
v_gene: TRBV6-5
abundance: NA
d_gene: NA
j_gene: TRBJ1-6

CDR3nt: TGCGCCAGCAGCGCGACAGAGAACACTGAAGCTTTCTTT
CDR3aa: CASSATENTEAFF
v_gene: TRBV5-1
abundance: NA
d_gene: NA
j_gene: TRBJ1-1